This TCR beta chain was documented in a study of CD4 T cells in relation to SARS-CoV-2 and coronaviruses. The unexposed donors gave CD4+ T cells in about 2011-2018, prior to COVID-19. The cells were cultured for over eight days before CD4+ T cells were isolated. Of note for this clone: The antigen remains undetermined.

The CDR3 is 14 amino acids. The V gene's germline CDR1 is LGHDT and CDR2 YNNKEL (reference sequence). The V end lost 5 bases, the J end lost 3 bases, and 13 bases lay between the germline ends. TCRdb's table, derived via immunoSEQ multiplex PCR, lists solely in-frame clones and lacks some. Here the sample spans about 30,000 clones, about 80% being singletons. The gene calls are TRBV3-1 (or the pseudogene TRBV3-2) and TRBJ2-5; D not certain. The source material was CD4+ T cells from PBMCs, cultured in vitro. The clonotype originates from a human donor in good health. The CDR3 reads CASSDFVGEETQYF. In nucleotides, the CDR3 is TGTGCCAGCAGCGATTTTGTTGGGGAAGAGACCCAGTACTTC.